Below are 10 T cell receptor beta chains sequenced from a single sample in a study of OX40 agonist ivuxolimab in advanced cancers. Method: immunoSEQ multiplex PCR; TCRdb's copy keeps in-frame clones and lacks some. The top ten hold 10% to 15% of the sample, which has around 82,000 clones, less than 90% seen once. This material consisted of CD4+ or CD8+ T cells sorted from blood, taken in a trial of the OX40 agonist ivuxolimab. These receptors were taken from an adult with an advanced solid tumor such as melanoma, head and neck, liver or kidney cancer.

J is TRBJ2-5 and V is TRBV7-2, with 14 positions matching TRBD2. With 5 bases clipped from V and 3 bases from J, the junction kept 5 bases outside the gene matches. This CDR3 has 16 residues. CDR1 is SGHTA and CDR2 is FQGNSA in the germline V gene. In nucleotides, the CDR3 is TGTGCCAGCAGCCTAAGACTAGCGGGAGGGGAAGAGACCCAGTACTTC. Protein: CASSLRLAGGEETQYF.

CDR3 sequence reads: CASSMRQFTEAFF. In DNA form, the CDR3 reads TGTGCCAGTAGTATGCGGCAGTTCACTGAAGCTTTCTTT. The V call is TRBV19, the J call TRBJ1-1; D is undetermined. Trimming shortened V by 3 bases and J by 4 bases, and 9 bases separated the two germline ends. The germline gives CDR1 LNHDA, CDR2 SQIVND (reference sequence). The CDR3 has 13 residues.

This rearrangement joins TRBV5-1 to TRBJ1-6, with TRBD1 matching over 7 bases. The CDR3 length is 16 residues. The J segment lost 6 bases and the V segment lost 0 bases, leaving 6 bases of the junction unmatched. Per the germline V gene, CDR1 is SGHRS and CDR2 is YFSETQ. In nucleotides, the CDR3 is TGCGCCAGCAGCTTGGGTGCCGGGACAGTTAATTCACCCCTCCACTTT. Protein sequence: CASSLGAGTVNSPLHF. Based on the CDR3 plus reference TRBV5-1 and TRBJ1-6, the full variable domain is KAGVTQTPRYLIKTRGQQVTLSCSPISGHRSVSWYQQTPGQGLQFLFEYFSETQRNKGNFPGRFSGRQFSNSRSEMNVSTLELGDSALYLCASSLGAGTVNSPLHFGNGTRLTVT.

The rearrangement joins TRBV27 to TRBJ2-7; D is ambiguous. The germline CDR1 and CDR2 sequences are MNHEY and SMNVEV (reference sequence). The ends were cut back, 6 bases at V and 6 bases at J, with 9 bases in the middle. The CDR3 has 11 residues. Here the CDR3 reads CASSTGSEQYF. The CDR3 DNA reads TGTGCCAGCAGCACGGGCTCCGAGCAGTACTTC.

The chain employs TRBV27 and TRBJ1-5; 8 nucleotides line up with TRBD1. The CDR3 sequence is 13 residues long. V dropped 2 bases and J dropped 6; count of bases not matched to a gene: 0. Germline CDR1 is MNHEY and CDR2 is SMNVEV (reference sequence). CDR3 nucleotides: TGTGCCAGCAGTTTACAGGGGGCTCAGCCCCAGCATTTT. It codes for CASSLQGAQPQHF.

This rearrangement joins TRBV9 to TRBJ1-1, with TRBD1 as a possible D gene (6 bases). Trimming shortened V by 4 bases and J by 4 bases, and 17 bases separated the two germline ends. The CDR3 is made up of 15 amino acids. Germline V gene sequence: CDR1 SGDLS, CDR2 YYNGEE. The CDR3 region is CASSPWTALGTEAFF. The DNA for the CDR3 is TGTGCCAGCAGCCCTTGGACAGCGCTTGGCACTGAAGCTTTCTTT.

V and J are TRBV27 and TRBJ1-1; D is possibly TRBD1 (6 bases). The CDR3 is 15 residues long. Germline-derived CDR1 and CDR2 are MNHEY and SMNVEV (reference sequence). V was trimmed by 3 bases and J by 1 base, leaving 12 bases between them. Written as DNA, the CDR3 is TGTGCCAGCAGTTTGGGTCCGGGACAGAACACTGAAGCTTTCTTT. Translated, it gives CASSLGPGQNTEAFF.

The rearrangement uses TRBV4-2 and TRBJ2-3; D might be TRBD1 or TRBD2, each matching 5 bases. CDR3 length: 16 amino acids. V shed 3 bases and J shed 3 bases, with 16 bases lying between them. Germline V lookup: CDR1 LGHNA, CDR2 YNFKEQ. The DNA for the CDR3 is TGTGCCAGCAGCCAGGGGCTAGCCCTAGAGACAGATACGCAGTATTTT. Its protein product is CASSQGLALETDTQYF.

This chain connects TRBV5-4 to TRBJ2-7; maybe TRBD1 (6 bases). V lost 2 bases and J lost 2, with 11 bases in between. The CDR3 sequence is 14 residues long. Germline V CDR1 and CDR2: SGHNT, YYREEE (reference sequence). The CDR3 nucleotides are TGTGCCAGCAGCTTAAACAGGGCCCCCTACGAGCAGTACTTC. Translation: CASSLNRAPYEQYF. Looking up the rest from reference TRBV5-4 and TRBJ2-7 gives the full variable domain: ETGVTQSPTHLIKTRGQQVTLRCSSQSGHNTVSWYQQALGQGPQFIFQYYREEENGRGNFPPRFSGLQFPNYSSELNVNALELDDSALYLCASSLNRAPYEQYFGPGTRLTVT.

The chain joins TRBV14 to TRBJ2-1, with 7 bases identical to TRBD2. The CDR3 is 16 residues long. Germline CDR1 and CDR2: SGHDN and FVKESK. The ends lost 1 base at V and 4 bases at J; junction bases unmatched: 7. This chain's CDR3 is CASSQVSAGLYNEQFF. For the CDR3, the DNA is TGTGCCAGCAGCCAAGTGTCAGCGGGATTATACAATGAGCAGTTCTTC.